Included here is one T cell receptor (beta chain) sequence, with context. This record belongs to a study of blood T cell repertoires in COVID-19. Across the study: Donors in the United States, Italy and Spain gave samples during acute or convalescent COVID-19.

In the original workflow: Quantification of nucleated cells was approximated via reference gene primer amplification. The repertoire was sequenced with immunoSEQ multiplex PCR; TCRdb's copy has only in-frame clones and lacks some. V and J calls and clone size come straight from that table; D and trimming were deduced from the DNA. The sample has approximately 81,000 clones; approximately 82% are singletons. Trimming left V 6 bases short and J 0 bases short, with 9 bases between. The V gene's germline CDR1 is SGDLS and CDR2 YYNGEE. The CDR3 covers 13 residues. The chain links TRBV9 to TRBJ1-1; the D is unclear. The sequencing input was peripheral blood. The receptor was derived from a human donor in a cohort sampled during active COVID-19. CDR3: CASTTGMNTEAFF. In DNA, the CDR3 is TGTGCCAGCACCACCGGGATGAACACTGAAGCTTTCTTT.